The TCR beta chain described here comes from a study of cytomegalovirus exposure and HLA in healthy donors. The junction had 3 bases not matched to a gene; V was cut back by 4 bases and J by 4 bases. Per the germline V gene, CDR1 is SGHVS and CDR2 is FQNEAQ. The CDR3 contains 15 residues. A multiplex PCR was run with 60 Vbeta primers and 13 Jbeta primers. Data came from immunoSEQ multiplex PCR; TCRdb stores just in-frame clones and leaves some out. The data hold about 140,000 clones, with more than 75% observed a single time. General study points: 164 TCR beta chains were listed as cytomegalovirus-associated. Later analysis associated a missense DCLRE1C variant with TCR beta V- and J-gene trimming. Most observed TCR sequences were rare, whereas some public TCRs were detected in many donors.

Despite likely unrecorded immune exposures, the donors were nominally healthy at the time of sampling. Concerning this clone itself: Its specificity is unknown.

This rearrangement joins TRBV7-8 to TRBJ2-1; 11 nucleotides line up with TRBD2. What was sequenced was PBMCs. The clonotype was recovered from a man between 18 and 29 years old in good health and CMV-seropositive. The CDR3: CASSSTSGSYNEQFF. DNA of the CDR3: TGTGCCAGCAGCTCAACTAGCGGGAGTTACAATGAGCAGTTCTTC.